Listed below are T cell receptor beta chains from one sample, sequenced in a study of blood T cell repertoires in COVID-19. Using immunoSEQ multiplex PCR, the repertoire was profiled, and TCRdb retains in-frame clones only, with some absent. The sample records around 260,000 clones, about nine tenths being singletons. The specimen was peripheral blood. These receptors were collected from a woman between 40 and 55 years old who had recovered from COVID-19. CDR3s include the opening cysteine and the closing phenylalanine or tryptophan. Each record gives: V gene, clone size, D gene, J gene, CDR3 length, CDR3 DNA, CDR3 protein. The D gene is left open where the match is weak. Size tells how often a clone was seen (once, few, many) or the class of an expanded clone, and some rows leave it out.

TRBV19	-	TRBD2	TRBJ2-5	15	TGTGCCAGTAGTGGGACTAGCGGGGGTCAAGAGACCCAGTACTTC	CASSGTSGGQETQYF
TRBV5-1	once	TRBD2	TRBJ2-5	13	TGCGCCAGCAGCTTGGCGGGAGGCGAGACCCAGTACTTC	CASSLAGGETQYF
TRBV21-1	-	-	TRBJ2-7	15	TGTGCCAGCAGCACAACCCCGACAGGAAACGACGAGCAGTACTTC	CASSTTPTGNDEQYF
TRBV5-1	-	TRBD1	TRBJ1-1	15	TGCGCCAGCAGCGGACAGGGGGCAATGAACACTGAAGCTTTCTTT	CASSGQGAMNTEAFF
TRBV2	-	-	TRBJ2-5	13	TGTGCCAGCAATGCGGGCAGGCGGGAGACCCAGTACTTC	CASNAGRRETQYF
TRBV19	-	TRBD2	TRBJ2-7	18	TGTGCCAGTAGTATCAGGGCAGCGGGAGTCTTAGGCTCCTACGAGCAGTACTTC	CASSIRAAGVLGSYEQYF
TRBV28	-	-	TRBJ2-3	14	TGTGCCAGCAGTCCCGGGACTAGCACAGATACGCAGTATTTT	CASSPGTSTDTQYF
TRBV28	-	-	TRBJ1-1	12	TGTGCCAGCAGTTACCGGGACACTGAAGCTTTCTTT	CASSYRDTEAFF
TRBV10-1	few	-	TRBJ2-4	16	TGCGCCAGCAGTGAGTCGAGCGGCTTAGCCAAAAACATTCAGTACTTC	CASSESSGLAKNIQYF
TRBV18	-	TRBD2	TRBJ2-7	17	TGTGCCAGCTCACCTCAGGGACTAGCGGTAACGACCTACGAGCAGTACTTC	CASSPQGLAVTTYEQYF
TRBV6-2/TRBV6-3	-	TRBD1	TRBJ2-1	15	TGTGCCAGCAGTTACATGGGACAGGGGACCAATGAGCAGTTCTTC	CASSYMGQGTNEQFF
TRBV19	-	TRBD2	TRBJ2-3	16	TGTGCCAGTAGTACCCCCGGACTAGCGGGAGCGGATACGCAGTATTTT	CASSTPGLAGADTQYF
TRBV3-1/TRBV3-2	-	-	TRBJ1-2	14	TGTGCCAGCAGCCAAGCCCCAGACAGCTATGGCTACACCTTC	CASSQAPDSYGYTF
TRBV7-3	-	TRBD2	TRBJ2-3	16	TGTGCCAGCAGCCCCCGGACTAGCGGGATCACAGATACGCAGTATTTT	CASSPRTSGITDTQYF
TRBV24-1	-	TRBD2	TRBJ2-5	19	TGTGCCACCAGTGATCCCGGACTAGCGGGAGGGCCGGGGCAAGAGACCCAGTACTTC	CATSDPGLAGGPGQETQYF
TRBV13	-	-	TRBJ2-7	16	TGTGCCAGCAGCTTTAAACAGGGCGGCCCCTTCTACGAGCAGTACTTC	CASSFKQGGPFYEQYF
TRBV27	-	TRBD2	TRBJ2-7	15	TGTGCCAGCAGTTTAGGGCGGGGGGCCCAATACGAGCAGTACTTC	CASSLGRGAQYEQYF
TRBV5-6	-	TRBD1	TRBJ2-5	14	TGTGCCAGCAGCTCGGGGACAGCTGTGAAGACCCAGTACTTC	CASSSGTAVKTQYF
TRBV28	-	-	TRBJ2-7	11	TGTGCCAGCACAGAAACCTACGAGCAGTACTTC	CASTETYEQYF
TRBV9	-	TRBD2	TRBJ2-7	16	TGTGCCAGCAGCGGAACTTCAGCGGGACCCTCCTACGAGCAGTACTTC	CASSGTSAGPSYEQYF
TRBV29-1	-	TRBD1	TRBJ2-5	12	TGCAGCGTGGACAGGGGAAGGGAGACCCAGTACTTC	CSVDRGRETQYF
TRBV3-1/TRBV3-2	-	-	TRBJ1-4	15	TGTGCCAGCAGCCAAGACTGGGGGGCTAATGAAAAACTGTTTTTT	CASSQDWGANEKLFF
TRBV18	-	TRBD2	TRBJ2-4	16	TGTGCCAGCTCACCAGTGTCTAGCGGTCCCTTTGACATTCAGTACTTC	CASSPVSSGPFDIQYF
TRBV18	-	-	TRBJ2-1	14	TGTGCCAGCTCACCTGAACAGGCCTACAATGAGCAGTTCTTC	CASSPEQAYNEQFF
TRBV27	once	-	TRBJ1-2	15	TGTGCCAGCAGTTTGGCGGGGCCTGCTAACTATGGCTACACCTTC	CASSLAGPANYGYTF
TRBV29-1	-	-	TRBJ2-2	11	TGCAGCACCACTAGCAACGGGGAGCTGTTTTTT	CSTTSNGELFF
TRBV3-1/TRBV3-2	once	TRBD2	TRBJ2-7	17	TGTGCCAGCAGCCAAGGTACCGGGACTAGCAGGCACTACGAGCAGTACTTC	CASSQGTGTSRHYEQYF
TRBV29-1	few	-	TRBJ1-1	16	TGCAGCGTTGCCACAGGCCTAACTTCAGATCGCACTGAAGCTTTCTTT	CSVATGLTSDRTEAFF
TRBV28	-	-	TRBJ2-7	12	TGTGCCAGCACCCCTCCCCGGGGGGAGCAGTACTTC	CASTPPRGEQYF
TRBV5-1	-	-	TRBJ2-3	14	TGCGCCAGCAGCTCCGCTCCTTCGGCAGATACGCAGTATTTT	CASSSAPSADTQYF
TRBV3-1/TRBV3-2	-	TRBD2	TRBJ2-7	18	TGTGCCAGCAGCCGATACGTCCCGGGACTAGGGTCCCTCTACGAGCAGTACTTC	CASSRYVPGLGSLYEQYF
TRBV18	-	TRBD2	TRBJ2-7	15	TGTGCCAGCTCACCAAAGGCTAGCGGGATATACGAGCAGTACTTC	CASSPKASGIYEQYF
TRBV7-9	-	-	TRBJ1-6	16	TGTGCCAGCAGCTTAGCGCACCAGGGATCAGGATCACCCCTCCACTTT	CASSLAHQGSGSPLHF
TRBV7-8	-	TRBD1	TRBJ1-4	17	TGTGCCAGCGGCATCCATGGACAGGGGGCGGCTAATGAAAAACTGTTTTTT	CASGIHGQGAANEKLFF
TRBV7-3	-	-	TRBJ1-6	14	TGTGCCAGCAGCTTAGGCAGTGATAATTCACCCCTCCACTTT	CASSLGSDNSPLHF
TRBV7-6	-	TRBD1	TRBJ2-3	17	TGTGCCAGCAGCACCAGTCCGGGACAGGGGGCGACAGATACGCAGTATTTT	CASSTSPGQGATDTQYF
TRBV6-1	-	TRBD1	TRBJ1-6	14	TGTGCCAGCAGTGACACAGGGGTTTATTCACCCCTCCACTTT	CASSDTGVYSPLHF
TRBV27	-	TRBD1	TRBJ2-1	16	TGTGCCAGCAGCATAACCGGACAGGGGTTATACAATGAGCAGTTCTTC	CASSITGQGLYNEQFF
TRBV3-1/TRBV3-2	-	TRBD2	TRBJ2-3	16	TGTGCCAGCAGCCAAGATCTACTAGCGGGCTCAGATACGCAGTATTTT	CASSQDLLAGSDTQYF
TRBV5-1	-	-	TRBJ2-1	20	TGCGCCAGCAGCTTCCCGACAGCAGCTCCCGATTCAAGCTCCTACAATGAGCAGTTCTTC	CASSFPTAAPDSSSYNEQFF
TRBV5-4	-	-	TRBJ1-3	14	TGTGCCAGCAGCTTTAGGACATCAGGAAACACCATATATTTT	CASSFRTSGNTIYF
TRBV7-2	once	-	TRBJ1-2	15	TGTGCCAGCAGCCCCCTTTCGAGAGGCGAGGGTGGCTACACCTTC	CASSPLSRGEGGYTF
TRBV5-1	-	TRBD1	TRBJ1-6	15	TGCGCCAGCAGCCCTACGACAGGGGGTAATTCACCCCTCCACTTT	CASSPTTGGNSPLHF